These T cell receptor beta chains were read from a single sample in a study of cytomegalovirus exposure and HLA in healthy donors. Sequencing used immunoSEQ multiplex PCR; TCRdb keeps in-frame clones, though not all of them. There are some 100,000 clones in the sample; roughly 84% occur only once, and more than 0.95% lies in the top ten. Sequencing was carried out using PBMCs. The receptors shown here come from a woman aged 18-29 years in good health and CMV-seronegative. CDR3s include the opening cysteine and the closing phenylalanine or tryptophan. A D gene is named only where the DNA matches it firmly. Clone size appears in some rows only: once, few, many, or a class for an expanded clone.

J gene: TRBJ2-7; clone size: .; V gene: TRBV6-5; D gene: .; CDR3 protein: CASSYSARGSYEQYF; CDR3 DNA: TGTGCCAGCAGTTACTCGGCCAGGGGTTCCTACGAGCAGTACTTC
J gene: TRBJ1-1; clone size: .; V gene: TRBV4-1; D gene: .; CDR3 protein: CASIIRWEERTEAFF; CDR3 DNA: TGCGCCAGCATAATTAGGTGGGAGGAAAGAACTGAAGCTTTCTTT
J gene: TRBJ2-7; clone size: few; V gene: TRBV7-9; D gene: .; CDR3 protein: CASSSTYEQYF; CDR3 DNA: TGTGCCAGCAGCTCAACCTACGAGCAGTACTTC
J gene: TRBJ2-5; clone size: once; V gene: TRBV5-4; D gene: TRBD1; CDR3 protein: CASSPNLGTGGNQETQYF; CDR3 DNA: TGTGCCAGCAGCCCGAATCTCGGGACAGGGGGGAACCAAGAGACCCAGTACTTC
J gene: TRBJ1-1; clone size: .; V gene: TRBV11-1; D gene: TRBD1; CDR3 protein: CASSTGGRTEAFF; CDR3 DNA: TGTGCCAGCAGCACAGGGGGTAGGACTGAAGCTTTCTTT
J gene: TRBJ2-7; clone size: .; V gene: TRBV7-2; D gene: .; CDR3 protein: CASSSHNQNYEQYF; CDR3 DNA: TGTGCCAGCAGCTCTCATAACCAGAACTACGAGCAGTACTTC
J gene: TRBJ2-1; clone size: .; V gene: TRBV4-1; D gene: .; CDR3 protein: CASSTRGGGAYNEQFF; CDR3 DNA: TGCGCCAGCAGCACCCGCGGAGGGGGGGCTTACAATGAGCAGTTCTTC
J gene: TRBJ1-2; clone size: .; V gene: TRBV7-2; D gene: TRBD1; CDR3 protein: CASSSGTETYGYTF; CDR3 DNA: TGTGCCAGCAGTTCCGGGACAGAGACCTATGGCTACACCTTC
J gene: TRBJ2-2; clone size: .; V gene: TRBV4-1; D gene: .; CDR3 protein: CASSLSGMNTGELFF; CDR3 DNA: TGCGCCAGCAGCCTTTCGGGAATGAACACCGGGGAGCTGTTTTTT
J gene: TRBJ2-2; clone size: .; V gene: TRBV28; D gene: .; CDR3 protein: CASSPVTGELFF; CDR3 DNA: TGTGCCAGCAGCCCGGTCACCGGGGAGCTGTTTTTT
J gene: TRBJ1-2; clone size: .; V gene: TRBV7-8; D gene: TRBD1; CDR3 protein: CASSSEGQLYGYTF; CDR3 DNA: TGTGCCAGCAGCTCGGAGGGACAGCTCTATGGCTACACCTTC
J gene: TRBJ2-7; clone size: .; V gene: TRBV6-6; D gene: .; CDR3 protein: CASSFAGERGEQYF; CDR3 DNA: TGTGCCAGCAGCTTCGCAGGGGAAAGGGGCGAGCAGTACTTC
J gene: TRBJ2-3; clone size: .; V gene: TRBV6-1; D gene: .; CDR3 protein: CASSERVAGDTQYF; CDR3 DNA: TGTGCCAGCAGTGAAAGGGTTGCGGGAGATACGCAGTATTTT
J gene: TRBJ1-2; clone size: .; V gene: TRBV19; D gene: .; CDR3 protein: CASSMAHYGYTF; CDR3 DNA: TGTGCCAGTAGTATGGCACACTATGGCTACACCTTC
J gene: TRBJ2-4; clone size: once; V gene: TRBV25-1; D gene: .; CDR3 protein: CASSEFGDSKNIQYF; CDR3 DNA: TGTGCCAGCAGTGAATTCGGGGATAGCAAAAACATTCAGTACTTC
J gene: TRBJ1-2; clone size: .; V gene: TRBV27; D gene: .; CDR3 protein: CASSLSGTGTFTF; CDR3 DNA: TGTGCCAGCAGTTTATCCGGGACCGGGACTTTCACCTTC
J gene: TRBJ2-5; clone size: .; V gene: TRBV7-2; D gene: TRBD2; CDR3 protein: CASSLGGGGLARETQYF; CDR3 DNA: TGTGCCAGCAGCTTAGGAGGGGGTGGACTAGCGCGAGAGACCCAGTACTTC
J gene: TRBJ2-3; clone size: .; V gene: TRBV6-5; D gene: .; CDR3 protein: CASSFATGRDTQYF; CDR3 DNA: TGTGCCAGCAGTTTCGCGACTGGGAGGGATACGCAGTATTTT
J gene: TRBJ2-7; clone size: .; V gene: TRBV5-8; D gene: .; CDR3 protein: CASSFDRSGALSYEQYF; CDR3 DNA: TGTGCCAGCAGCTTCGATCGTTCAGGGGCCCTCTCCTACGAGCAGTACTTC
J gene: TRBJ2-7; clone size: .; V gene: TRBV2; D gene: .; CDR3 protein: CASTLAPPYEQYF; CDR3 DNA: TGTGCCAGCACCTTAGCCCCACCCTACGAGCAGTACTTC
J gene: TRBJ2-2; clone size: .; V gene: TRBV29-1; D gene: .; CDR3 protein: CSTQRPTGELFF; CDR3 DNA: TGCAGCACCCAGCGGCCAACCGGGGAGCTGTTTTTT
J gene: TRBJ2-7; clone size: .; V gene: TRBV2; D gene: .; CDR3 protein: CASSGDNYEQYF; CDR3 DNA: TGTGCCAGCAGTGGGGACAACTACGAGCAGTACTTC
J gene: TRBJ2-7; clone size: .; V gene: TRBV11-1; D gene: .; CDR3 protein: CASSLGRAGHEQYF; CDR3 DNA: TGTGCCAGCAGCTTAGGACGGGCGGGGCACGAGCAGTACTTC
J gene: TRBJ1-2; clone size: .; V gene: TRBV5-1; D gene: .; CDR3 protein: CASSVSGGGYTF; CDR3 DNA: TGCGCCAGCAGCGTGTCCGGGGGAGGCTACACCTTC
J gene: TRBJ1-5; clone size: .; V gene: TRBV19; D gene: .; CDR3 protein: CASSILDNNQPQHF; CDR3 DNA: TGTGCCAGTAGTATCTTGGACAACAATCAGCCCCAGCATTTT
J gene: TRBJ2-2; clone size: .; V gene: TRBV5-1; D gene: .; CDR3 protein: CASSFSGDTGELFF; CDR3 DNA: TGCGCCAGCAGCTTTTCAGGGGACACCGGGGAGCTGTTTTTT
J gene: TRBJ2-5; clone size: once; V gene: TRBV7-2; D gene: TRBD1; CDR3 protein: CASSPRTGRPEQYF; CDR3 DNA: TGTGCCAGCAGCCCGCGGACAGGGCGACCGGAACAGTACTTC
J gene: TRBJ2-1; clone size: .; V gene: TRBV9; D gene: TRBD1; CDR3 protein: CASSFSRAGTGRDEQFF; CDR3 DNA: TGTGCCAGCAGCTTTTCCAGGGCCGGGACAGGGAGGGATGAGCAGTTCTTC
J gene: TRBJ2-6; clone size: .; V gene: TRBV4-3; D gene: .; CDR3 protein: CASSQGDSLSGANVLTF; CDR3 DNA: TGCGCCAGCAGCCAAGGAGATAGCCTTTCTGGGGCCAACGTCCTGACTTTC
J gene: TRBJ2-5; clone size: .; V gene: TRBV19; D gene: .; CDR3 protein: CASMGRSGETQYF; CDR3 DNA: TGTGCCAGTATGGGCCGAAGCGGGGAGACCCAGTACTTC
J gene: TRBJ1-1; clone size: .; V gene: TRBV25-1; D gene: TRBD1; CDR3 protein: CASSVETGVTEAFF; CDR3 DNA: TGTGCCAGCAGTGTTGAGACAGGGGTTACTGAAGCTTTCTTT
J gene: TRBJ2-5; clone size: once; V gene: TRBV5-4; D gene: TRBD2; CDR3 protein: CASSLALAGAETQYF; CDR3 DNA: TGTGCCAGCAGCTTGGCCCTAGCGGGAGCTGAGACCCAGTACTTC
J gene: TRBJ1-5; clone size: once; V gene: TRBV28; D gene: .; CDR3 protein: CASSLISTGGNQPQHF; CDR3 DNA: TGTGCCAGCAGTTTAATTTCGACAGGAGGTAATCAGCCCCAGCATTTT